This paragraph covers one TCR beta chain sequence. No antigen is known for it. These data originate in a study of OX40 agonist ivuxolimab in advanced cancers. Study conclusions and caveats: Low levels of normalized T-cell clonal expansion also appeared in some nonresponders.

Clones were sequenced by immunoSEQ multiplex PCR, and TCRdb holds only the in-frame ones, with some missing. The sample yields roughly 87,000 clones, roughly 90% seen once. The CDR3 runs to 13 residues. Trimming removed 2 bases from V and 8 bases from J, with 9 bases in between. Germline V lookup: CDR1 MGHDK, CDR2 SYGVNS. Sample: CD4+ or CD8+ T cells sorted from blood, taken in a trial of the OX40 agonist ivuxolimab. The chain joins TRBV25-1 to TRBJ1-4; D remains unclear. The receptor was derived from an adult with an advanced solid tumor such as melanoma, head and neck, liver or kidney cancer. The DNA for the CDR3 is TGTGCCAGCAGTGAAGTGGTGACAGAAAAACTGTTTTTT. Its protein product is CASSEVVTEKLFF.